This T cell receptor (beta chain) was captured by sequencing in a study of identical twins. Germline V gene lookup returns CDR1 SGDLS and CDR2 YYNGEE. Trimming took 6 bases from V and 1 from J, leaving 14 bases between them. The CDR3 spans 15 residues. Everyone who donated was a healthy Caucasian. This clonotype was counted many times. Its antigen is as yet unknown. Study-wide points: Memory repertoires showed no such pattern, whereas abundant cord blood beta clonotypes carried fewer insertions. Invariant MAIT and iNKT cells may have partly biased zero-insertion analyses.

Template switching, a step in the protocol, added a universal primer site, and cDNA carried unique molecular identifiers. MiXCR, run by TCRdb on the 5' RACE reads, gives a single entry per CDR3 protein. This repertoire shows 250,000 to 300,000 distinct CDR3 sequences, about 9% found once; its top ten account for approximately 3%. The same data also contributed to another study, on yellow fever vaccine responses in identical twins.

Sequenced sample: CD8+ T cells sorted from blood. The chain has TRBV9 and TRBJ2-1; D could derive from TRBD1 or TRBD2 (6 bases each). This TCR was recovered from a woman between 18 and 29 years old in good health. In nucleotides, the CDR3 is TGTGCCAGCACCATAGGGGGGTCATCCTACAATGAGCAGTTCTTC. It yields the protein CASTIGGSSYNEQFF.